This T cell receptor (beta chain) derives from a study of T cell responses to AZD1222 COVID-19 vaccine. Notes on this clone: Its antigen is undetermined.

Germline values: CDR1 SGHVS, CDR2 FQNEAQ. V was clipped by 1 base and J by 6 bases, with 10 bases between them. CDR3 size: 13 residues. Whole-study findings and limits: Researchers took repertoire samples only after the peak T cell response had come. Just 5 to 7 AZD1222 recipients tested seropositive at baseline. Donors in the cohort were predominantly white British and more often female, and clonal diversity was possibly underestimated.

The protocol was immunoSEQ multiplex PCR, while the TCRdb copy is restricted to in-frame clones and leaves out a portion. This sample has some 120,000 clones, with approximately 88% found just once. The V and J genes are TRBV7-8 and TRBJ2-7; the D is unclear. The clonotype originates from an adult in good health. The input for sequencing was peripheral blood, taken on day 0 of AZD1222 vaccination. The CDR3 DNA follows: TGTGCCAGCAGCTTAGGCGGACCGGTCGAGCAGTACTTC. It is translated as CASSLGGPVEQYF.